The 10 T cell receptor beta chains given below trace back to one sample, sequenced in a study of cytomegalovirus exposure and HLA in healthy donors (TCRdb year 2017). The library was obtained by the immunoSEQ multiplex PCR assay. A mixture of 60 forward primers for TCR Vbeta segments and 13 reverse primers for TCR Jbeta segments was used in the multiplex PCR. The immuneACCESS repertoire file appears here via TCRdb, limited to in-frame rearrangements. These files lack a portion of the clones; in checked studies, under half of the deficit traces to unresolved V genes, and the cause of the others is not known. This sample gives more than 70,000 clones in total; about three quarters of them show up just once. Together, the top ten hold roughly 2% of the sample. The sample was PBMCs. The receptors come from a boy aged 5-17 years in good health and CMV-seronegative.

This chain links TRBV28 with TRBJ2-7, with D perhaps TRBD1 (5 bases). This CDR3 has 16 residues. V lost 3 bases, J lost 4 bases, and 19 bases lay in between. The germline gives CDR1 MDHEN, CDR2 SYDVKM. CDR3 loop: CASSLGLGDTTYEQYF. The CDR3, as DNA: TGTGCCAGCAGTTTGGGATTAGGGGATACTACATACGAGCAGTACTTC.

The DNA of the CDR3 is TGCGCCAGCAGCCTGAGCTATAGTACCCATCAGCCCCAGCATTTT. Translating it yields CASSLSYSTHQPQHF. The rearrangement uses TRBV4-1 and TRBJ1-5; D gene uncertain. V shed 4 bases and J shed 5 bases, with 15 bases lying between them. This CDR3 region has 15 residues. Germline CDR1 and CDR2: MGHRA and YSYEKL.

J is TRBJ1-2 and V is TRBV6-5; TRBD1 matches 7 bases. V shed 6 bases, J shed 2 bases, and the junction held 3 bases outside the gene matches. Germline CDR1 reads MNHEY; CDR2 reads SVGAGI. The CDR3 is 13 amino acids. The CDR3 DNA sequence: TGTGCCAGCAGAAACAGGGGAAACTATGGCTACACCTTC. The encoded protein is CASRNRGNYGYTF.

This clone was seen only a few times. The CDR3 loop is CASSFSGTSNHEQYF. CDR3 nucleotide sequence: TGTGCCAGCAGTTTTAGCGGGACCAGTAACCACGAGCAGTACTTC. The chain employs TRBV28 and TRBJ2-7, with TRBD2 identical over 8 bases. Germline CDR1 MDHEN, CDR2 SYDVKM. CDR3 size: 15 residues. With V trimmed by 3 bases and J by 5 bases, 9 bases remained unmatched.

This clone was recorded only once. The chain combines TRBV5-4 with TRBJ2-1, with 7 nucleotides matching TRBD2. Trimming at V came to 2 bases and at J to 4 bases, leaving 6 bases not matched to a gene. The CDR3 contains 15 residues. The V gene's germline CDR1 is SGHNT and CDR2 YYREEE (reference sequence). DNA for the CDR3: TGTGCCAGCAGCTTCCCTAGCGGCCAGTACAATGAGCAGTTCTTC. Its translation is CASSFPSGQYNEQFF.

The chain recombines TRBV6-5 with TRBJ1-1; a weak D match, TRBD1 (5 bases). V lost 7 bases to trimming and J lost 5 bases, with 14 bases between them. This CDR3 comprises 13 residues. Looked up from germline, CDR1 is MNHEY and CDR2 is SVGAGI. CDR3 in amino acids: CASTPPGRTEAFF. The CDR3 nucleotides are TGTGCCAGCACCCCCCCAGGGCGGACTGAAGCTTTCTTT.

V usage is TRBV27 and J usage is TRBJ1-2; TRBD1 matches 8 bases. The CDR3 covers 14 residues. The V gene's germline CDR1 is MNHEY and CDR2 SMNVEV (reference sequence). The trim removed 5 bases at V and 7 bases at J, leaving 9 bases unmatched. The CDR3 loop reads CASSLRQGAGGYTF. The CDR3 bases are TGTGCCAGCAGTCTGCGCCAGGGGGCTGGTGGCTACACCTTC.

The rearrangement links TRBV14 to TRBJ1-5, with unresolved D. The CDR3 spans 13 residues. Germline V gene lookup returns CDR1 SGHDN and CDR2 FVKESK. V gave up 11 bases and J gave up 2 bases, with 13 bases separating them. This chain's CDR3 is CAPAVGGNQPQHF. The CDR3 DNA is TGTGCCCCCGCGGTTGGAGGCAATCAGCCCCAGCATTTT.

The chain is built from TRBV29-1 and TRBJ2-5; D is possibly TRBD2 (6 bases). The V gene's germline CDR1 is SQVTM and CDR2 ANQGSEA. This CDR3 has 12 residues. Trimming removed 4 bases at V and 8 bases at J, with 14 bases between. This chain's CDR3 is CSVGSGLATQYF. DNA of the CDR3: TGCAGCGTTGGTAGCGGACTTGCAACCCAGTACTTC.

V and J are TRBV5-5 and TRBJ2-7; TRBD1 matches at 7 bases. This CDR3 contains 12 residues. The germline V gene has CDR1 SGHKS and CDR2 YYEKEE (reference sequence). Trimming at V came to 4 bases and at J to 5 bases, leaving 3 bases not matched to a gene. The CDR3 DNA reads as TGTGCCAGCAGCCTAGGGACAGACGAGCAGTACTTC. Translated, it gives CASSLGTDEQYF.